This TCR beta chain was recorded in a study of post-analysis software for immune sequencing data. Unique molecular identifiers were carried by the TCR beta cDNA libraries. TCRdb fed the PCR reads into MiXCR, producing one record per CDR3 protein. The table has about 770,000 distinct CDR3 sequences, about half seen once; the top ten hold approximately 4.4%. What was sequenced was blood. This sequence originates from a girl aged 5-17 years with multiple sclerosis.

CDR3 sequence reads: CASTRVDTDTQYF. CDR3 coding DNA: TGTGCCAGCACCAGAGTGGACACAGATACGCAGTATTTT. The chain is built from TRBV12-3 or TRBV12-4 and TRBJ2-3; no reliable D call. CDR3 length: 13 amino acids. V shed 7 bases and J shed 2 bases, with 10 bases lying between them.